These 17 T cell receptor beta chains originate from one sample sequenced in a study of T cell changes during pregnancy in multiple sclerosis. Generated by immunoSEQ multiplex PCR, the TCRdb table keeps only in-frame clones and is missing some. The table includes roughly 110,000 clones, 85% to 95% detected once. Sequenced material: peripheral blood, taken in the third trimester of pregnancy. The receptors shown here come from a female donor in good health, enrolled as a control in a pregnancy study.

This clone was seen only once. The chain uses TRBV25-1 and TRBJ2-7, with a weak D call TRBD1 (5 bases). Germline V gene lookup returns CDR1 MGHDK and CDR2 SYGVNS. This CDR3 is 16 amino acids long. V lost 1 base and J 0 bases, leaving 13 bases between the germline ends. The CDR3 here is CASSESGTGSSYEQYF. CDR3 nucleotides: TGTGCCAGCAGTGAATCAGGAACAGGTTCCTCCTACGAGCAGTACTTC.

V is TRBV4-1 and J is TRBJ2-2; TRBD1 might be the D (6 bases). The CDR3 extends over 22 amino acids. The V and J ends lost 0 bases and 1 base respectively, with 27 bases between them. Germline lookup yields CDR1 MGHRA and CDR2 YSYEKL. The CDR3 loop reads CASSQDSLQGRVSLGNTGELFF. The CDR3 nucleotides are TGCGCCAGCAGCCAAGATTCTCTGCAGGGGCGAGTTTCTCTGGGGAACACCGGGGAGCTGTTTTTT.

The V gene is TRBV2, the J gene TRBJ1-6, with D tentatively TRBD1 (6 bases). CDR3 length: 13 residues. Germline V CDR1 and CDR2: SNHLY, FYNNEI. The V gene lost 6 bases and the J gene lost 6 bases, with 9 bases spanning the gap. Written as DNA, the CDR3 is TGTGCCAGCAGGGACAGTGGTAATTCACCCCTCCACTTT. It specifies CASRDSGNSPLHF.

The chain is built from TRBV11-3 and TRBJ2-5; perhaps TRBD1 as D (6 bases). V dropped 2 bases and J dropped 5 bases, with 12 bases sitting between them. The CDR3 runs 14 residues. Germline V lookup: CDR1 SGHNT, CDR2 YENEEA. CDR3 sequence reads: CASSLNQGTETQYF. Here the CDR3 DNA reads TGTGCCAGCAGCTTAAATCAGGGGACGGAGACCCAGTACTTC.

The CDR3 sequence: CASSPGRASYEQYF. CDR3 nucleotides: TGCGCCAGCAGCCCAGGCAGGGCGTCCTACGAGCAGTACTTC. The chain joins TRBV5-1 to TRBJ2-7; tentatively, D is TRBD1 (5 bases). The CDR3 totals 14 residues. The V end was cut by 4 bases, the J end by 1 base, with 12 bases between. CDR1 and CDR2 from the germline V gene are SGHRS and YFSETQ.

The V gene is TRBV18, the J gene TRBJ2-1, with D possibly being TRBD2 (6 bases). This CDR3 is built from 15 residues. Deletions cut 0 bases from V and 4 bases from J, with 10 bases between. CDR1 KGHSH and CDR2 LQKENI come from the germline V gene. In DNA, the CDR3 is TGTGCCAGCTCACCACCAACGGGGGATTACAATGAGCAGTTCTTC. It yields the protein CASSPPTGDYNEQFF.

V gene TRBV7-2 combines with J gene TRBJ2-3, with D possibly matching TRBD2 (5 bases). The CDR3 has 14 residues. V lost 1 base, J lost 11 bases, and 16 bases lay in between. Per germline, CDR1 SGHTA and CDR2 FQGNSA. The CDR3 sequence is CASSLVVNGGEQYF. CDR3 nucleotides: TGTGCCAGCAGCTTAGTAGTTAACGGAGGTGAGCAGTATTTT.

The chain recombines TRBV2 with TRBJ2-3, with 11 bases fitting TRBD2. V lost 4 bases and J lost 9; bases outside the gene matches: 9. CDR1 and CDR2 (germline): SNHLY, FYNNEI. CDR3 length: 15 amino acids. In DNA form, the CDR3 reads TGTGCCAGCAGTGGGCTAGCGGGGGGTCCAGGGACGCAGTATTTT. Translation gives CASSGLAGGPGTQYF.

This chain joins TRBV4-1 and TRBJ2-7; TRBD1 matches 8 bases. V lost 1 base to trimming and J lost 2 bases; unmatched junction nucleotides: 7. Germline V CDR1 and CDR2: MGHRA, YSYEKL. This CDR3 contains 16 residues. This chain's CDR3 is CASSQGQGQGAYEQYF. The CDR3 nucleotides are TGCGCCAGCAGCCAAGGACAAGGACAGGGAGCCTACGAGCAGTACTTC.

The rearrangement joins TRBV19 to TRBJ1-6; 9 nucleotides line up with TRBD1. CDR1 and CDR2 from the germline V gene are LNHDA and SQIVND (reference sequence). This CDR3 is 14 amino acids long. V shed 6 bases and J 10 bases; nucleotides not matched to a gene: 7. The CDR3: CASSPDRGSSPLHF. The CDR3 DNA is TGTGCCAGTAGCCCGGACAGGGGAAGCTCACCCCTCCACTTT. Filled out from reference TRBV19 and TRBJ1-6, the complete variable domain reads DGGITQSPKYLFRKEGQNVTLSCEQNLNHDAMYWYRQDPGQGLRLIYYSQIVNDFQKGDIAEGYSVSREKKESFPLTVTSAQKNPTAFYLCASSPDRGSSPLHFGNGTRLTVT.

The CDR3 loop reads CASSEFGVIAGANVLTF. In DNA form, the CDR3 reads TGTGCCAGCAGTGAATTTGGAGTTATCGCGGGGGCCAACGTCCTGACTTTC. The V call is TRBV25-1, the J call TRBJ2-6; D remains ambiguous. The germline V gene has CDR1 MGHDK and CDR2 SYGVNS. The CDR3 totals 17 residues. Between the trimmed V and J ends, which lost 1 base and 4 bases, there was a span of 14 bases.

The J gene is TRBJ1-1, the V gene TRBV11-3; 7 nucleotides agree with TRBD1. The germline V gene has CDR1 SGHNT and CDR2 YENEEA. Trimming cost V 5 bases and J 4 bases; bases outside gene matches: 4. CDR3 length: 13 amino acids. The CDR3 DNA reads TGTGCCAGCAGCCTTAACAGGGGCACTGAAGCTTTCTTT. It yields the protein CASSLNRGTEAFF.

The gene calls are TRBV11-2 and TRBJ1-2; 12 bases are shared with TRBD1. The CDR3 runs to 15 residues. Germline CDR1 reads SGHAT; CDR2 reads FQNNGV. J lost 2 bases, V lost 4 bases, and 2 bases had no gene match. The CDR3 DNA sequence: TGTGCCAGCAGCTCCGGGACAGGGGGCAACTATGGCTACACCTTC. As protein: CASSSGTGGNYGYTF.

The genes are TRBV30 and TRBJ2-7; weak D call: TRBD1 (5 bases). The V end lost 0 bases, the J end lost 5 bases, and 8 bases lay between the germline ends. Per the germline V gene, CDR1 is GTSNPN and CDR2 is SVGIG (reference sequence). CDR3 length equals 12 residues. The CDR3 loop reads CAWSVPGHEQYF. In nucleotides, the CDR3 is TGTGCCTGGAGTGTACCAGGGCACGAGCAGTACTTC.

The chain is built from TRBV11-2 and TRBJ2-7; TRBD1 agrees at 8 bases. Germline CDR1 SGHAT, CDR2 FQNNGV. The CDR3 extends over 15 amino acids. Trimming removed 1 base from V and 1 base from J; junction bases left unmatched: 3. CDR3 sequence (DNA): TGTGCCAGCAGCTTAGGACAGGGGCCTTCCTACGAGCAGTACTTC. The encoded protein is CASSLGQGPSYEQYF.

The chain employs TRBV15 and TRBJ2-2, with 10 bases aligning to TRBD2. Losses at the gene ends were 2 bases for V and 6 bases for J; bases not matched to a gene: 3. The germline CDR1 and CDR2 sequences are LNHNV and YYDKDF (reference sequence). The CDR3 totals 15 residues. CDR3 sequence (DNA): TGTGCCACCAGCAGAACCCTAGCGGGGGCCGGGGAGCTGTTTTTT. This gives the protein CATSRTLAGAGELFF.

V is TRBV7-2 and J is TRBJ1-6, with D uncertain. CDR1 is SGHTA and CDR2 is FQGNSA in the germline V gene. This CDR3 is built from 15 residues. Between the trimmed V and J ends, which lost 1 base and 6 bases, there was a span of 10 bases. CDR3 DNA sequence: TGTGCCAGCAGCTTAGTTCCACGAGGTAATTCACCCCTCCACTTT. Protein product: CASSLVPRGNSPLHF.